A selection of T cell receptor beta chains follows, all from one sample in a study of blood T cell repertoires in COVID-19. The data were produced by immunoSEQ multiplex PCR, yet TCRdb's version contains in-frame clones alone and is incomplete. The sample has some 210,000 clones; approximately 85% are singletons. The specimen was peripheral blood. The receptors derive from a woman aged 50 to 60 with active or convalescent COVID-19. CDR3s include the opening cysteine and the closing phenylalanine or tryptophan. The D gene is left open where the match is weak. Some rows mark clone size as missing; the rest say once, few, many or name a class of expanded clone.

TRBV19	NA	TRBD1	TRBJ2-2	TGTGCCAGTAGTATTCAGGGGACAGGGAAGACCGGGGAGCTGTTTTTT	CASSIQGTGKTGELFF
TRBV2	NA	NA	TRBJ1-4	TGTGCCAGCAGACAAGACAGGACCCTTAATGAAAAACTGTTTTTT	CASRQDRTLNEKLFF
TRBV2	NA	NA	TRBJ1-5	TGTGCCAGCAGTGGCGAGGGATCGGGACAGCCCCAGCATTTT	CASSGEGSGQPQHF
TRBV6-6	NA	TRBD2	TRBJ2-7	TGTGCCAGCAGTCCCGGACTAGCACAAACCTACGAGCAGTACTTC	CASSPGLAQTYEQYF
TRBV15	NA	NA	TRBJ2-7	TGTGCCACCAGCGGCTTAACAGGATCCGAGCAGTACTTC	CATSGLTGSEQYF
TRBV19	NA	TRBD1	TRBJ1-5	TGTGCCAGTAGTTTCCCAGGGGGCTGGCAGCCCCAGCATTTT	CASSFPGGWQPQHF
TRBV7-2	NA	NA	TRBJ2-3	TGTGCCAGCAGCTTAGCCGGCAGACCGGGAAGGACCCCAGATACGCAGTATTTT	CASSLAGRPGRTPDTQYF
TRBV6-5	NA	TRBD1	TRBJ1-5	TGTGCCAGCAGTTTCAGACAGGGGGATCAGCCCCAGCATTTT	CASSFRQGDQPQHF
TRBV6-2/TRBV6-3	NA	NA	TRBJ1-2	TGTGCCAGCAGTTCCCCGGGACACACTAACTATGGCTACACCTTC	CASSSPGHTNYGYTF
TRBV28	NA	TRBD1	TRBJ1-5	TGTGCCAGCAGCAAACTGGACAGGCAAGGGCAGCCCCAGCATTTT	CASSKLDRQGQPQHF
TRBV7-3	NA	TRBD1	TRBJ2-7	TGTGCCAGCAGCCATGGGACAGGGGTATCCTACGAGCAGTACTTC	CASSHGTGVSYEQYF
TRBV29-1	NA	NA	TRBJ1-2	TGCAGCGTTTCCAGGGAGGGGAGCTATGGCTACACCTTC	CSVSREGSYGYTF
TRBV5-6	NA	NA	TRBJ1-2	TGTGCCAGCAGCTTGACAGGGTTTGGCTACACCTTC	CASSLTGFGYTF
TRBV19	NA	NA	TRBJ1-3	TGTGCCAGTAGTATAGATCGGGTTGTTGGAAACACCATATATTTT	CASSIDRVVGNTIYF
TRBV10-3	NA	NA	TRBJ1-5	TGTGCCATCAGGGACTCGGACAGCAATCAGCCCCAGCATTTT	CAIRDSDSNQPQHF
TRBV5-5	NA	TRBD2	TRBJ2-5	TGTGCCAGCAGCTTGGGTCAACTAGCGGGCCAAGAGACCCAGTACTTC	CASSLGQLAGQETQYF
TRBV4-1	NA	TRBD2	TRBJ2-3	TGCGCCAGCAGCCAAGACTGGGCGGGGGGTAGCACAGATACGCAGTATTTT	CASSQDWAGGSTDTQYF
TRBV24-1	NA	TRBD2	TRBJ2-2	TGTGCCACCAGTGACACCAGCGGGGGGAACACCGGGGAGCTGTTTTTT	CATSDTSGGNTGELFF
TRBV7-2	once	NA	TRBJ2-1	TGTGCCAGCAGCTGGGGCCCTCAAGGTGTTGAGCAGTTCTTC	CASSWGPQGVEQFF
TRBV7-9	NA	NA	TRBJ1-2	TGTGCCAGCGGCGAATCAGGGATAAATGGCTACACCTTC	CASGESGINGYTF
TRBV6-5	NA	TRBD2	TRBJ2-1	TGTGCCAGCACCCCCCCGGGGGGGAGGGACAATGAGCAGTTCTTC	CASTPPGGRDNEQFF
TRBV28	NA	NA	TRBJ2-5	TGTGCCAGCAGTTTATCGGGGGAGCAGGCGACCCAGTACTTC	CASSLSGEQATQYF
TRBV6-1	NA	TRBD1	TRBJ1-6	TGTGCCAGCAGTGCTCGGGACAGGAGCTCCTATAATTCACCCCTCCACTTT	CASSARDRSSYNSPLHF
TRBV24-1	NA	NA	TRBJ2-5	TGTGCCACCAGGCGGGCAGGGGAAGAGACCCAGTACTTC	CATRRAGEETQYF
TRBV7-9	once	NA	TRBJ1-1	TGTGCCAGCAGACCAGGGGCGAACACTGAAGCTTTCTTT	CASRPGANTEAFF
TRBV28	NA	TRBD1	TRBJ1-2	TGTGCCAGCACGGACAGGGCTAACTATGGCTACACCTTC	CASTDRANYGYTF
TRBV5-5	NA	NA	TRBJ2-3	TGTGCCAGCAGAACGGCACAGGATTTCACAGATACGCAGTATTTT	CASRTAQDFTDTQYF
TRBV5-1	NA	NA	TRBJ2-3	TGCGCCAGCAGCTTGGCCGGACAGCTATCTTGGGATACGCAGTATTTT	CASSLAGQLSWDTQYF
TRBV19	NA	TRBD1	TRBJ1-5	TGTGCCAGTAGCCCTGGGACAGGGAATCAGCCCCAGCATTTT	CASSPGTGNQPQHF
TRBV10-3	NA	NA	TRBJ1-1	TGTGCCATCAGTGATTTACAGGGCATGAACACTGAAGCTTTCTTT	CAISDLQGMNTEAFF
TRBV24-1	NA	TRBD1	TRBJ2-1	TGTGCCACCAGTGGAGCCCCCGGACAGGGGGCAGGCAATGAGCAGTTCTTC	CATSGAPGQGAGNEQFF
TRBV21-1	NA	NA	TRBJ1-2	TGTGCCAGCAGCAAAGCTTCAGGCAGAGCCTTC	CASSKASGRAF
TRBV5-4	NA	NA	TRBJ2-2	TGTGCCAGCAGCTTTGGAGGGCATAGAGCCGGGGAGCTGTTTTTT	CASSFGGHRAGELFF
TRBV28	NA	TRBD1	TRBJ1-1	TGTGCCAGCAGTTTATACCGCCCGGACAGGGGTGAAGCTTTCTTT	CASSLYRPDRGEAFF
TRBV28	NA	NA	TRBJ1-4	TGTGCCAGCAGTACCCGGGGGGGGGAAAAACTGTTTTTT	CASSTRGGEKLFF
TRBV24-1	NA	TRBD1	TRBJ1-1	TGTGCCACCAGTGACTACCTCGACAGGGGGCAGCCCTGGCCTGAAGCTTTCTTT	CATSDYLDRGQPWPEAFF
TRBV6-6	NA	NA	TRBJ2-6	TGTGCCAGCAGTGAGGGGGCGGGAGGGGCCAACGTCCTGACTTTC	CASSEGAGGANVLTF
TRBV4-1	NA	TRBD2	TRBJ2-3	TGCGCCAGCAGCAACCTACTAGCGGGAGATTCAGATACGCAGTATTTT	CASSNLLAGDSDTQYF
TRBV7-2	NA	NA	TRBJ1-3	TGTGCCAGCAGCAGTGGAAGCAGACTTTCTGGAAACACCATATATTTT	CASSSGSRLSGNTIYF
TRBV16	NA	TRBD2	TRBJ2-1	TGTGCCAGCAGCCAATCGGGGACTAGATCCTACAATGAGCAGTTCTTC	CASSQSGTRSYNEQFF
TRBV7-9	few	TRBD2	TRBJ2-1	TGTGCCAGCAGCGCGCCCCGACTAGCGGGAGGGGCCAATGAGCAGTTCTTC	CASSAPRLAGGANEQFF
TRBV7-9	NA	NA	TRBJ1-1	TGTGCCAGCATCCGTCGCGGGAACACTGAAGCTTTCTTT	CASIRRGNTEAFF
TRBV24-1	NA	NA	TRBJ1-5	TGTGCCACCAGTCCGAGCCCCCCACGGCCCCAGCATTTT	CATSPSPPRPQHF
TRBV9	NA	TRBD2	TRBJ2-3	TGTGCCAGCAGCACTCGGACTAGCGGCACAGATACGCAGTATTTT	CASSTRTSGTDTQYF
TRBV5-4	NA	NA	TRBJ1-1	TGTGCCAGCAATGTCAGGGGCACTGAAGCTTTCTTT	CASNVRGTEAFF
TRBV5-5	NA	TRBD1	TRBJ2-7	TGTGCCAGCAGCACTCGATGGGCAGGGGGTATCTACGAGCAGTACTTC	CASSTRWAGGIYEQYF
TRBV5-4	NA	NA	TRBJ1-1	TGTGCCAGCAGCCGCGACAGCATGAACACTGAAGCTTTCTTT	CASSRDSMNTEAFF
TRBV24-1	NA	TRBD1	TRBJ1-5	TGTGCCACCAGGGATATACAGGGGGGAAATCAGCCCCAGCATTTT	CATRDIQGGNQPQHF
TRBV6-5	NA	NA	TRBJ1-1	TGTGCCAGCAGAAGGGGTGAAGCTTTCTTT	CASRRGEAFF
TRBV5-6	NA	TRBD1	TRBJ1-4	TGTGCCAGCAGCATGAGACAGGGCGGGGAAAAACTGTTTTTT	CASSMRQGGEKLFF
TRBV19	NA	TRBD2	TRBJ2-5	TGTGCCAGTAGCCGAATACTAGCGGACGACGCCCGTGGGACCCAGTACTTC	CASSRILADDARGTQYF
TRBV7-2	once	TRBD2	TRBJ2-3	TGTGCCAGCAGCTCGGGCCTAGCGGGGGGGCCCACAGATACGCAGTATTTT	CASSSGLAGGPTDTQYF
TRBV2	NA	TRBD1	TRBJ2-5	TGTGCCAGCGGGGTAACAGGGGGTAGGCAGGAGACCCAGTACTTC	CASGVTGGRQETQYF